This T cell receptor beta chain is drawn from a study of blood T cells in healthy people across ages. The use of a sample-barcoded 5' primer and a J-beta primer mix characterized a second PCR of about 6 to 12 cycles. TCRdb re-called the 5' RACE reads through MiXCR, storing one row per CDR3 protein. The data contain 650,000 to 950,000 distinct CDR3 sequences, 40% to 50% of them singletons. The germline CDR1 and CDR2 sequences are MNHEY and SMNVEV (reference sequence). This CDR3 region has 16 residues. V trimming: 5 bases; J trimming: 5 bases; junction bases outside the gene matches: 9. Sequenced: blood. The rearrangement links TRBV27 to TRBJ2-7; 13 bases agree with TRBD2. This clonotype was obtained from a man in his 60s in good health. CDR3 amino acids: CASSMRLAGGFNEQYF. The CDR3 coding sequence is TGTGCCAGCAGTATGAGACTAGCGGGGGGCTTTAACGAGCAGTACTTC.